This TCR beta chain was captured in a study of cytomegalovirus exposure and HLA in healthy donors (TCRdb year 2017). As for the study more broadly: In an earlier analysis of under 750 of the donors, 276 Gb of sequence data and some 100 million unique TCR beta sequences from 150 million to 200 million T cells were reported. Every repertoire in the discovery cohort had been generated on one and the same sequencing platform. In addition to the first cohort of around 670 subjects, a separate validation cohort of 120 different subjects was used. The number of typed donors differed by locus: about 629-630 for A, B, C, DRB1 and DQB1; 500 to 550 for DQA1; around 580 for DPA1; and around 450 for DPB1. On average, around 230,000 unique TCR beta nucleotide sequences were sequenced per donor among some 420 genotyped donors of the cohort, with around 19% of those sequences being non-productive. High-throughput TCR immunosequencing, statistical association of individual TCRs with disease status, and machine learning were combined to predict cytomegalovirus infection status. HLA typing covered class I and class II loci at four-digit resolution. Using immunosequencing, the study profiled T cell repertoires from fewer than 850 subjects and related those repertoires to cytomegalovirus serostatus. A later genetic analysis took genome-wide SNP genotypes for about 65% of the roughly 670 donors and used that subset as a discovery cohort. The study aimed to test whether signatures of past pathogen exposure could be identified by cataloging public T cell receptors. A later analysis re-examined previously published TCR beta repertoires from hundreds of donors and added high-resolution HLA genotyping to investigate patterns of TCR occurrence. Roughly 5 DR-DQ haplotypes were treated as single units for association and clustering because of strong linkage in the cohort. An earlier analysis of around 580 of the donors used high-throughput TCR beta sequencing to judge whether each TCR beta V gene segment behaved as functional or pseudogenic. The genetic ancestry cluster associated with self-reported Caucasian donors included around 76% of the roughly 380 genotyped donors. Rather than using new phenotypic data, the later analysis identified candidate immune exposures from TCR beta sequences and from how often those sequences occurred across donors. Roughly 320 gigabases of sequencing data and 70 million to 95 million unique TCR sequences made up an early release that covered several hundred HLA-typed donors. Alongside the repertoire data, information on donor age, sex, ethnicity and CMV serostatus was compiled.

The library was generated by the immunoSEQ multiplex PCR assay. A mixture of 60 forward primers for TCR Vbeta segments and 13 reverse primers for TCR Jbeta segments was used in the multiplex PCR. Amplification of the CDR3 region of rearranged TCR beta genes was performed with a multiplex PCR assay on genomic DNA. On the Illumina HiSeq System, the amplified TCR beta libraries were sequenced as 87-base-pair reads. The original methods were these. A later analysis tallied 75 million to 85 million unique TCR beta chains across the approximately 670 repertoires, and 10 million to 11 million of those chains were shared by two or more donors. To remove PCR and sequencing errors, raw reads were error-corrected and collapsed into unique sequences using a nearest-neighbor algorithm that merged closely related sequences. CDR3 sequences were aligned to IMGT reference sequences to assign V, D and J gene segments. For a sequence to be retained, a match of at least six nucleotides was required to both a V gene segment and a J gene segment. A rearrangement was called productive if the CDR3 had no stop codons and remained in frame with V and J, and every other rearrangement was called non-productive. CDR3 was defined according to IMGT convention as the region running from the second conserved V-encoded cysteine to the conserved J-encoded phenylalanine. The earlier analysis of roughly 590 of the donors excluded any sequence lacking an unambiguous match to a single V gene segment. An earlier analysis of 450 to 650 of the donors called V segments functional above 56.7% productive rearrangements and segregating when the between-donor standard deviation exceeded 5%. A statistical classification framework was developed to diagnose cytomegalovirus status using the catalog of TCR beta chain sequences. V and J gene assignment, in a later analysis, came from comparing TCR nucleotide sequences with IMGT/GENE-DB human TR gene sequences. The TCRdist pipeline was used in a later analysis to assign CDR3 sequences and most-parsimonious VDJ recombination scenarios. In a later analysis, each TCR beta chain was defined by its CDR3 amino acid sequence together with its V-gene family, and reads without a unique V-gene family were excluded. In a later analysis, approximately 590 highly shared, low-generation-probability nucleotide sequences were removed to address suspected cross-contamination and a sequencing artifact. In a later analysis, a clonal expansion index for each public chain was calculated from normalized within-repertoire ranks of inferred template counts. A later analysis computed generation probabilities with a VDJ recombination model fitted to out-of-frame rearrangements, and checked the results against IGoR. A later analysis scored TCR-TCR, TCR-HLA and TCR-CMV co-occurrence with hypergeometric tests, applying a repertoire-size bias correction to TCR pairs. In a later analysis, false discovery rates were estimated by permuting HLA or CMV assignments 20 times. In a later analysis, co-occurring TCRs were grouped using DBSCAN, and TCRdist sequence similarity was added for clustering within HLA-allele-positive subsets. Repertoires with fewer than 30,000 or more than 120,000 public chains, plus five repertoires with anomalous nucleotide sharing, were excluded from co-occurrence clustering. In TCRdb, the immuneACCESS table is reduced to in-frame sequences with V and J assigned. These tables do not hold every clone; where another copy was compared, an unresolved V gene accounts for under half, and the others remain unexplained. Clone size and the V and J calls come from that table; the DNA yielded D and trimming. Within this sample are about 120,000 clones, with 55% to 65% of them counted one time only. 9% to 10% of the sample is held by the ten biggest clonotypes.

This clone appeared a few times. The antigen this receptor binds is unknown. Base qualities are not recorded, but no much larger clone differs from it by a single base. In total, around 600 healthy bone marrow donors made up the cohort. All cohort members were sampled while nominally healthy, although unrecorded immune exposures were likely present. The donor tested CMV seropositive, placing the donor among the 310 or so seropositive members of the cohort. A peripheral blood sample was provided by each donor, and peripheral blood mononuclear cells were used for TCR beta sequencing. The Qiagen DNeasy Blood Extraction Kit was used to extract genomic DNA from the blood cell samples. V ends up 6 bases short and J 11 bases short, with an unmatched junction base count of 10. As encoded in the germline V gene, CDR1 is LGHNT while CDR2 is FRNRAP. Including the terminal cysteine and phenylalanine, the CDR3 comprises 13 residues. Only the CDR3 DNA is retained, 39 bases long and in frame from the first base.

On the study overall, not on this receptor specifically: In vitro tests confirmed that a few of the cytomegalovirus-associated TCR beta chains recognize cytomegalovirus antigens. The classifier was reported to diagnose cytomegalovirus status with high specificity and sensitivity in both the original and validation cohorts. Compared with the approximately 700-donor mean, donors in an Asian-associated ancestry cluster had fewer N-insertions in productive TCRs, according to a later genetic analysis. Correlated functional status among segregating V segments might be attributable to linkage disequilibrium, but an unknown experimental factor could not be ruled out. A further reported finding was that TCR beta sequences accurately predicted the HLA-A and HLA-B alleles for most subjects in the first cohort. While some public TCRs were present in many individuals, most TCR sequences turned up only very rarely across donors. Because HLA typing was unavailable for some donors at each locus, only the typed subset was used in association tests. In a later analysis, the rate of TCR association differed among HLA loci, with DRB1 alleles having the most associated TCRs and HLA-C alleles having the fewest. Assigning TCR associations to individual alleles was difficult when HLA alleles, especially DR and DQ, strongly co-occurred. For the cohort, immune exposure information was limited to CMV serostatus. Several of the top co-occurrence clusters appeared to be linked to parvovirus B19, influenza, CMV and Epstein-Barr virus, according to a later analysis. A cluster of highly shared sequence variants was judged likely to be a technical artifact of the sequencing pipeline. In a later analysis, HLA-associated TCR beta chains showed more clonal expansion and lower generation probabilities than non-associated chains that were equally common. Seventeen rarely observed V segments, including chromosome 9 orphons, were excluded from the earlier analysis of approximately 500 of the donors because counts were too low. The study listed 150 to 200 TCR beta chains as associated with cytomegalovirus. Because the 87-base-pair reads could not distinguish some IMGT-functional V segments, including TRBV6-2 and TRBV6-3, those segments were excluded. A later analysis associated about 17,000 TCR beta sequences with specific HLA alleles at a false discovery rate of 0.05. The presence/absence analyses assumed that sequencing depth was roughly uniform across donors, and that assumption may not be true. In an earlier analysis of about 550 of the donors, most TCR beta V segments were observed in productive rearrangements about 87% or about 30% of the time, broadly matching IMGT annotations. According to a later analysis, most CMV-associated TCR beta chains appeared to be HLA-restricted, and the HLA associations seemed to be driven largely by CMV exposure. It was suggested by the authors that the approach could potentially be generalized to other disease states and immunological phenotypes. The cohort was sequenced for TCR beta chains only, and without alpha or paired-chain data the features that could be detected were limited. A later genetic analysis associated a missense DCLRE1C variant with V-gene and J-gene trimming of TCR beta chains, and an independent cohort replicated the association.

This chain joins TRBV12-5 to TRBJ2-5, and 9 junctional nucleotides match TRBD1. Sequences were obtained from PBMCs. This TCR was recovered from a middle-aged man in good health and CMV-seropositive. The CDR3 in this case is CASGTGTGREQYF. The bases read TGTGCTAGTGGAACTGGGACAGGGAGGGAGCAGTACTTC. Joined to the reference TRBV12-5 and TRBJ2-5 proteins, this CDR3 gives the full variable domain: DARVTQTPRHKVTEMGQEVTMRCQPILGHNTVFWYRQTMMQGLELLAYFRNRAPLDDSGMPKDRFSAEMPDATLATLKIQPSEPRDSAVYFCASGTGTGREQYFGPGTRLLVL.